This entry is about one TCR beta chain. The target antigen is unknown. A much bigger clone sits one base away, suggesting this may be a read error. Peripheral blood, approximately 10 milliliters per donor, was collected. They isolated at least 6 million PBMCs from each sample. These data originate in a study of blood T cells in healthy people across ages. Whole-study findings and limits: The recorded TCR beta diversity per million T cells decreased in a roughly linear manner with age.

Next came a second PCR, run for 7 to 11 cycles, which used a sample-barcoded 5' primer along with a J-beta primer mix. Samples each returned at least 2.5 million CDR3-containing paired-end reads. TCRdb called the 5' RACE reads again in MiXCR, with one record for every CDR3 protein. The table has 1.5 million to 2 million distinct CDR3 sequences, about 30% seen once; the top ten hold 7.7%. Germline-derived CDR1 and CDR2 are DFQATT and SNEGSKA (reference sequence). The CDR3 loop spans 16 amino acids. The TCR comes from a woman aged 25 to 45 in good health. The material sequenced was blood. V usage is TRBV20-1 and J usage is TRBJ2-5; 8 bases map to TRBD2. The CDR3 region has the DNA TGCAGTGCTACAGCTCCCACTGCGGCGGGGGGAGAGACCCTGTACTTC. Its translation is CSATAPTAAGGETLYF.